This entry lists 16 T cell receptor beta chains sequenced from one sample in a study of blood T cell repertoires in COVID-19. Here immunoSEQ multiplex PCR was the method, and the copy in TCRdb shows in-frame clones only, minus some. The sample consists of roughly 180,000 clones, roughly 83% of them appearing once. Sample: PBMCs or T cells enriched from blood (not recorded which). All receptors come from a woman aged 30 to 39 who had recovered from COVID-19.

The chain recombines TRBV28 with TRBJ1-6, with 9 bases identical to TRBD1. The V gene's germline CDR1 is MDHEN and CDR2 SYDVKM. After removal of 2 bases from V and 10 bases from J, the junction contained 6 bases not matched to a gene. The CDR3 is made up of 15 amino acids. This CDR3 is CASSLAGTGRSPLHF. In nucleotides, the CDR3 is TGTGCCAGCAGTTTAGCCGGGACAGGGAGATCACCCCTCCACTTT.

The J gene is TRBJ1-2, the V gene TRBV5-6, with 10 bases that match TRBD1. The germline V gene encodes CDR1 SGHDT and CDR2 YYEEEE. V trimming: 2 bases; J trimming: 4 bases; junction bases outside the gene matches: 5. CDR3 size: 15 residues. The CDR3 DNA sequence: TGTGCCAGCAGCTTTGAGGGACAGGGGAGCTATGGCTACACCTTC. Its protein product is CASSFEGQGSYGYTF.

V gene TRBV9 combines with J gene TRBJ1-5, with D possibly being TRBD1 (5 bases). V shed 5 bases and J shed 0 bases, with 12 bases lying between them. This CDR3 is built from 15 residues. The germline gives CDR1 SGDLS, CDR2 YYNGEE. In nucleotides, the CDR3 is TGTGCCAGCAGTGGGGGAGGGCATAGCAATCAGCCCCAGCATTTT. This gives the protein CASSGGGHSNQPQHF. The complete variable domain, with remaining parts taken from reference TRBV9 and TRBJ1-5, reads DSGVTQTPKHLITATGQRVTLRCSPRSGDLSVYWYQQSLDQGLQFLIQYYNGEERAKGNILERFSAQQFPDLHSELNLSSLELGDSALYFCASSGGGHSNQPQHFGDGTRLSIL.

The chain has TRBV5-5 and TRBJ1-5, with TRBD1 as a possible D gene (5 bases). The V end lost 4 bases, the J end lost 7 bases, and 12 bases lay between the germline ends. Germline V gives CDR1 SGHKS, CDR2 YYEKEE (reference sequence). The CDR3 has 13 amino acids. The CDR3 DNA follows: TGTGCCAGCAGCCCAGGGTATCGGCAGCCCCAGCATTTT. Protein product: CASSPGYRQPQHF.

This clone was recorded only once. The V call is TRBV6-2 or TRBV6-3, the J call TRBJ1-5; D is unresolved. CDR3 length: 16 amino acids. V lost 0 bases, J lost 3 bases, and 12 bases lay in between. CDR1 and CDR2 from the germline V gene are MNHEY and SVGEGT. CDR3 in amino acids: CASSYSILLVNQPQHF. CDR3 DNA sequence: TGTGCCAGCAGTTACTCGATCTTGTTAGTCAATCAGCCCCAGCATTTT.

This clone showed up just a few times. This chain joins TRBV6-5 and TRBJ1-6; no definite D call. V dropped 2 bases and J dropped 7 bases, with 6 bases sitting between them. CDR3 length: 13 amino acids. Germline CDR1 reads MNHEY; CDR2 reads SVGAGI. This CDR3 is CASSYQTNSPLHF. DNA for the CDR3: TGTGCCAGCAGTTACCAGACAAATTCACCCCTCCACTTT.

The CDR3 sequence: CSVGGLAGEETQYF. As DNA, the CDR3 is TGCAGCGTGGGGGGACTAGCGGGAGAGGAGACCCAGTACTTC. The rearrangement links TRBV29-1 to TRBJ2-5, with TRBD2 matching over 14 bases. Germline V gives CDR1 SQVTM, CDR2 ANQGSEA. The ends lost 6 bases at V and 5 bases at J; junction bases unmatched: 5. The CDR3 runs 14 residues.

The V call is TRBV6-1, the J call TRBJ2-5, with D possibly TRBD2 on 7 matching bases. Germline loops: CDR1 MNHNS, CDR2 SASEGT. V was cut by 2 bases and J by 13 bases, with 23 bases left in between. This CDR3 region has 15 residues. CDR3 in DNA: TGTGCCAGCAGTGAATTGGGGGGGGGCCGCCGTCATCCGTACTTC. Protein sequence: CASSELGGGRRHPYF.

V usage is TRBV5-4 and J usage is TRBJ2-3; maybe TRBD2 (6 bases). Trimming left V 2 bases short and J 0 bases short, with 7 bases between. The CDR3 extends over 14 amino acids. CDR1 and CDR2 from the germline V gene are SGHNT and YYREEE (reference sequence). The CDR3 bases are TGTGCCAGCAGCTTCGGACTAAGCACAGATACGCAGTATTTT. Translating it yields CASSFGLSTDTQYF.

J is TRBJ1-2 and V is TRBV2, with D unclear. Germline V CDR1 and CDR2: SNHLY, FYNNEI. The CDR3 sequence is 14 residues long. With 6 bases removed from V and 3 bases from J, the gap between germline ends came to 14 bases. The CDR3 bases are TGTGCCAGCAGGAGGGAGGGAAGGGACTATGGCTACACCTTC. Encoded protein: CASRREGRDYGYTF.

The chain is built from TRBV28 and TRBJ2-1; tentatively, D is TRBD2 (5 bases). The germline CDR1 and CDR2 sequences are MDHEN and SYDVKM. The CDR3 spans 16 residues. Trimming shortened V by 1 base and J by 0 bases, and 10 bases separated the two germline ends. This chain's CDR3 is CASSLSAGISYNEQFF. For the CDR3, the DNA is TGTGCCAGCAGTTTATCGGCGGGCATCTCCTACAATGAGCAGTTCTTC.

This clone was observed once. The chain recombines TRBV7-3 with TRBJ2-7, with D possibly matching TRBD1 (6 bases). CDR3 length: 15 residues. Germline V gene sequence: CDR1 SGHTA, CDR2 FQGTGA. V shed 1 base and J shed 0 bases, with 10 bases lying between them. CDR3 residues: CASSLRAGVSYEQYF. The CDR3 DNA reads TGTGCCAGCAGCTTAAGGGCAGGGGTCTCCTACGAGCAGTACTTC.

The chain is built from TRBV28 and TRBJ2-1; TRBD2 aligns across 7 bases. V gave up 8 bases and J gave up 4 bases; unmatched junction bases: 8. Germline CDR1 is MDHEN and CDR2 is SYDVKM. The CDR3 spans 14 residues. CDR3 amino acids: CASPPGGIYNEQFF. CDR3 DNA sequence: TGTGCCAGCCCTCCCGGGGGGATATACAATGAGCAGTTCTTC.

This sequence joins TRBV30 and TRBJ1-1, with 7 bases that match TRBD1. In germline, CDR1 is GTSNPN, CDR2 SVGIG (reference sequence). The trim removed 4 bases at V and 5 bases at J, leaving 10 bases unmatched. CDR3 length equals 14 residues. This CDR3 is CAWKKDRYWTEAFF. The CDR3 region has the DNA TGTGCCTGGAAAAAGGACAGGTACTGGACTGAAGCTTTCTTT.

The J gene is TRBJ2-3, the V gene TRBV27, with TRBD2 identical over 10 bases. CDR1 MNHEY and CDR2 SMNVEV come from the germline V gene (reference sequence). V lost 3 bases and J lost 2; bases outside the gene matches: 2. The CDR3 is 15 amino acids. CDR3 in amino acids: CASSFLAGDTDTQYF. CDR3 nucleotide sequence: TGTGCCAGCAGTTTCCTAGCGGGAGACACAGATACGCAGTATTTT.

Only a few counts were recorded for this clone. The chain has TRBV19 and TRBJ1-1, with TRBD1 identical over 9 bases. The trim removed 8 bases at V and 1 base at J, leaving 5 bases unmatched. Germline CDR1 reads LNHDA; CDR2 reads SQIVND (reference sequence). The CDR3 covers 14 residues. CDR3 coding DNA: TGTGCCAGTGGCCAGGGACAGGGGAACACTGAAGCTTTCTTT. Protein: CASGQGQGNTEAFF. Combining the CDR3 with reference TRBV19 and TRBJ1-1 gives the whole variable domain DGGITQSPKYLFRKEGQNVTLSCEQNLNHDAMYWYRQDPGQGLRLIYYSQIVNDFQKGDIAEGYSVSREKKESFPLTVTSAQKNPTAFYLCASGQGQGNTEAFFGQGTRLTVV.